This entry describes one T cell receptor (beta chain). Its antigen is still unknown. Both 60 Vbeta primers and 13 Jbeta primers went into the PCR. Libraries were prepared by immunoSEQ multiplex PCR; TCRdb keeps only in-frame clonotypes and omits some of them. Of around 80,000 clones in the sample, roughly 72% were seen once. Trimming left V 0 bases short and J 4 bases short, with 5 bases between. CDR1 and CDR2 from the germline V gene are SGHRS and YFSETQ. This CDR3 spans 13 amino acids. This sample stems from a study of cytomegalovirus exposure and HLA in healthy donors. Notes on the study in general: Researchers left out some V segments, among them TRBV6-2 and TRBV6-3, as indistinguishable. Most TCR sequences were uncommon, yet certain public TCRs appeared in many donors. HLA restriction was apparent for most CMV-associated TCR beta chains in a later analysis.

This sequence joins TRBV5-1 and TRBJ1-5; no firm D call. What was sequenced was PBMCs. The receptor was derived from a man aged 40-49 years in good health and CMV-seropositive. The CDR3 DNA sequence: TGCGCCAGCAGCTTGGGTTCTAATCAGCCCCAGCATTTT. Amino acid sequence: CASSLGSNQPQHF.